A single sample is the source of the 27 T cell receptor beta chains below, sequenced in a study of T-cell memory formation after mild COVID-19. TCRdb itself ran the 5' RACE reads through MiXCR, one entry per CDR3 protein. Of hundreds of thousands of distinct CDR3 sequences listed, roughly 20% are singletons. Sequenced input: PBMCs or a T cell subset sorted from them (not recorded which). Receptors were obtained from an adult woman who had mild COVID-19 (a few samples of this study predate the infection). Cell type and time point are not known.

Ten or more counts support this clonotype. The J gene is TRBJ2-7, the V gene TRBV7-9; tentative D call: TRBD1 (6 bases). V gave up 5 bases and J gave up 6 bases, with 11 bases separating them. The CDR3 is 12 amino acids. CDR1 and CDR2 from the germline V gene are SEHNR and FQNEAQ (reference sequence). The CDR3 region is CASSTGPGEQYF. The CDR3 nucleotides read TGTGCCAGCAGCACAGGGCCTGGCGAGCAGTACTTC.

The rearrangement joins TRBV29-1 to TRBJ1-1; D call uncertain. Germline CDR1 and CDR2: SQVTM and ANQGSEA. V was clipped by 6 bases and J by 5 bases, with 10 bases between them. The CDR3 loop spans 11 amino acids. CDR3 coding DNA: TGCAGCGTGAAGTCCGAAACTGAAGCTTTCTTT. Translated, it gives CSVKSETEAFF.

The V call is TRBV4-3, the J call TRBJ2-4; no definite D call. This CDR3 is built from 17 residues. Germline loops: CDR1 LGHNA, CDR2 YSLEER. Trimming took off 0 bases at V and 0 bases at J, with 12 bases between the two ends. The CDR3 reads CASSQDWQTLAKNIQYF. The CDR3 coding sequence is TGCGCCAGCAGCCAAGATTGGCAGACCCTAGCCAAAAACATTCAGTACTTC.

This clonotype showed up many times. The chain employs TRBV4-1 and TRBJ1-2, with D unresolved. The CDR3 sequence is 15 residues long. Germline V gene data show CDR1 as MGHRA and CDR2 as YSYEKL. Trimming removed 4 bases at V and 5 bases at J, with 17 bases between. The CDR3 bases are TGCGCCAGCAGCCCCTCTCTAAGGGAAATTTATGGCTACACCTTC. As protein: CASSPSLREIYGYTF.

The gene calls are TRBV20-1 and TRBJ2-7; TRBD2 matches at 10 bases. The germline V gene encodes CDR1 DFQATT and CDR2 SNEGSKA (reference sequence). The CDR3 spans 16 residues. The V and J ends lost 0 bases and 2 bases, in that order; junction bases with no gene match: 7. DNA of the CDR3: TGCAGTGCTAGAGAGTACCTAGCGGGAGCCGCCTACGAGCAGTACTTC. It yields the protein CSAREYLAGAAYEQYF.

V gene TRBV20-1 combines with J gene TRBJ2-1, with TRBD1 identical over 8 bases. The CDR3 covers 14 residues. Unmatched junction bases numbered 9, after V lost 6 bases and J lost 5 bases. Looked up from germline, CDR1 is DFQATT and CDR2 is SNEGSKA (reference sequence). CDR3 nucleotides: TGCAGTGCCCCTCGGACAGGGCCGGACAATGAGCAGTTCTTC. Translated, it gives CSAPRTGPDNEQFF.

This chain links TRBV12-3 or TRBV12-4 with TRBJ1-5; 7 positions agree with TRBD1. The CDR3 sequence is 16 residues long. The V gene end was trimmed by 6 bases and the J gene end by 0 bases; junction bases not matched to a gene: 8. This CDR3 is CASRMGQHYSNQPQHF. As DNA, the CDR3 is TGTGCCAGCAGGATGGGACAGCACTATAGCAATCAGCCCCAGCATTTT.

The CDR3, as DNA: TGCGCCAGCAGCTTGCTTGCGGGAGATAACAATGAGCAGTTCTTC. Translating gives CASSLLAGDNNEQFF. The chain carries TRBV5-1 and TRBJ2-1, with 7 bases that match TRBD2. The junction had 6 bases not matched to a gene; V was cut back by 1 base and J by 5 bases. The CDR3 is 15 residues long. Germline V gives CDR1 SGHRS, CDR2 YFSETQ.

This clonotype was found a few times. The chain carries TRBV5-6 and TRBJ2-5; D might be TRBD2 (6 bases). The CDR3 contains 14 residues. Germline V gene data show CDR1 as SGHDT and CDR2 as YYEEEE. V lost 3 bases to trimming and J lost 7 bases, with 16 bases between them. The CDR3 nucleotides read TGTGCCAGCAGCTACAGAGGAGGGGAGGTGACCCAGTACTTC. It specifies CASSYRGGEVTQYF.

This clonotype was counted ten times or more. The V call is TRBV11-2, the J call TRBJ2-3, with 15 bases that match TRBD2. The CDR3 sequence is 16 residues long. The V segment lost 5 bases and the J segment 5 bases; nucleotides outside the gene matches: 5. CDR1 is SGHAT and CDR2 is FQNNGV in the germline V gene. The CDR3 loop is CASSEGLAGGQDTQYF. DNA for the CDR3: TGTGCCAGCAGCGAGGGACTAGCGGGGGGCCAAGATACGCAGTATTTT.

J is TRBJ1-4 and V is TRBV7-2, with 7 bases lining up with TRBD1. The CDR3 has 14 amino acids. In germline, CDR1 is SGHTA, CDR2 FQGNSA. V shed 4 bases and J 7 bases; nucleotides not matched to a gene: 6. CDR3 sequence (DNA): TGTGCCAGCAGCTCCGGACAGGTTTTTGAAAAACTGTTTTTT. It yields the protein CASSSGQVFEKLFF.

This clonotype was found many times. The CDR3: CASGFYYEQYF. The CDR3 coding sequence is TGTGCTAGTGGTTTTTACTACGAGCAGTACTTC. The chain couples TRBV12-5 to TRBJ2-7; D uncertain. CDR3 length: 11 amino acids. Trimming removed 3 bases from V and 3 bases from J, with 3 bases in between. Germline CDR1 LGHNT, CDR2 FRNRAP. Together with reference TRBV12-5 and TRBJ2-7, the CDR3 gives the full variable domain: DARVTQTPRHKVTEMGQEVTMRCQPILGHNTVFWYRQTMMQGLELLAYFRNRAPLDDSGMPKDRFSAEMPDATLATLKIQPSEPRDSAVYFCASGFYYEQYFGPGTRLTVT.

The V and J genes are TRBV5-6 and TRBJ1-3; D remains unclear. This CDR3 region has 17 residues. Trimming cost V 5 bases and J 0 bases, with 18 bases left between them. Germline V CDR1 and CDR2: SGHDT, YYEEEE. In nucleotides, the CDR3 is TGTGCCAGCAGTTCCCCAGAACAGCTTAACTCTGGAAACACCATATATTTT. It specifies CASSSPEQLNSGNTIYF.

The chain carries TRBV5-6 and TRBJ1-6, with D maybe TRBD1 (6 bases). CDR1 is SGHDT and CDR2 is YYEEEE in the germline V gene. With 4 bases removed from V and 14 bases from J, the gap between germline ends came to 31 bases. This CDR3 region has 18 residues. Here the CDR3 reads CASSPTHRGSLDGGTLHF. CDR3 DNA sequence: TGTGCCAGCAGCCCGACCCATCGAGGCAGCCTCGATGGGGGCACCCTCCACTTT.

The gene calls are TRBV29-1 and TRBJ2-2; TRBD2 matches at 8 bases. The V gene's germline CDR1 is SQVTM and CDR2 ANQGSEA. J was trimmed by 3 bases and V by 5 bases; bases with no gene match: 5. The CDR3 length is 14 residues. The CDR3 protein is CSVRGGTHTGELFF. As DNA, the CDR3 is TGCAGCGTTCGGGGGGGGACGCACACCGGGGAGCTGTTTTTT.

This sequence joins TRBV29-1 and TRBJ1-2; 10 positions match TRBD1. The CDR3 covers 13 residues. The ends lost 3 bases at V and 4 bases at J; junction bases unmatched: 2. Germline V gene lookup returns CDR1 SQVTM and CDR2 ANQGSEA. The CDR3 region is CSVEGQGTYGYTF. DNA of the CDR3: TGCAGCGTTGAGGGACAGGGGACCTATGGCTACACCTTC. The complete variable domain, with remaining parts taken from reference TRBV29-1 and TRBJ1-2, reads SAVISQKPSRDICQRGTSLTIQCQVDSQVTMMFWYRQQPGQSLTLIATANQGSEATYESGFVIDKFPISRPNLTFSTLTVSNMSPEDSSIYLCSVEGQGTYGYTFGSGTRLTVV.

The chain uses TRBV18 and TRBJ2-7; no clear D gene. CDR1 and CDR2 (germline): KGHSH, LQKENI. V was shortened by 8 bases and J by 0 bases, with 11 bases between the two germline ends. This CDR3 contains 13 residues. CDR3 DNA sequence: TGTGCCAGCGCGGACGGCAGCTCCTACGAGCAGTACTTC. Encoded protein: CASADGSSYEQYF.

This clonotype was observed at least ten times. This chain uses TRBV5-1 with TRBJ1-4; unclear D gene. Trimming shortened V by 4 bases and J by 1 base, and 11 bases separated the two germline ends. Germline V gene lookup returns CDR1 SGHRS and CDR2 YFSETQ. The CDR3 totals 15 residues. The CDR3 protein is CASSLSGRTNEKLFF. The CDR3 bases are TGCGCCAGCAGCCTCTCGGGAAGAACTAATGAAAAACTGTTTTTT.

This clonotype has ten or more counts. This chain joins TRBV24-1 and TRBJ2-2, with TRBD1 identical over 10 bases. The CDR3 totals 17 residues. The germline V gene has CDR1 KGHDR and CDR2 SFDVKD. V dropped 2 bases and J dropped 4; count of bases not matched to a gene: 6. This CDR3 reads CATSDSPGTGVTGELFF. The CDR3 bases are TGTGCCACCAGTGATTCTCCCGGGACAGGGGTCACCGGGGAGCTGTTTTTT.

The V and J genes are TRBV2 and TRBJ2-1; 8 bases align to TRBD2. Germline CDR1 reads SNHLY; CDR2 reads FYNNEI. V trimming: 6 bases; J trimming: 7 bases; junction bases outside the gene matches: 11. The CDR3 is made up of 15 amino acids. The CDR3 DNA is TGTGCCAGCAGAGACCAGGCGGCGGGGGGTAATGAGCAGTTCTTC. Translated: CASRDQAAGGNEQFF.

The chain links TRBV2 to TRBJ2-1, with a weak D call TRBD2 (5 bases). Germline V lookup: CDR1 SNHLY, CDR2 FYNNEI. The CDR3 length is 12 residues. V was trimmed by 6 bases and J by 5 bases, leaving 8 bases between them. CDR3 sequence reads: CASRTGDNEQFF. CDR3 bases: TGTGCCAGCAGGACCGGGGACAATGAGCAGTTCTTC. The full variable domain, its missing parts supplied by reference TRBV2 and TRBJ2-1, is EPEVTQTPSHQVTQMGQEVILRCVPISNHLYFYWYRQILGQKVEFLVSFYNNEISEKSEIFDDQFSVERPDGSNFTLKIRSTKLEDSAMYFCASRTGDNEQFFGPGTRLTVL.

This clonotype has a handful of counts. The chain uses TRBV7-9 and TRBJ1-1; 7 positions match TRBD1. CDR3 size: 14 residues. V lost 1 base, J lost 8 bases, and 7 bases stayed unmatched. Germline V lookup: CDR1 SEHNR, CDR2 FQNEAQ (reference sequence). DNA of the CDR3: TGTGCCAGCAGCTTAGAAGGGGGCTTGGGAGAAGCTTTCTTT. Amino acids: CASSLEGGLGEAFF.

This clonotype has more than one count but fewer than ten. The chain joins TRBV12-3 or TRBV12-4 to TRBJ1-2; D uncertain. Trimming left V 6 bases short and J 8 bases short, with 16 bases between. This CDR3 has 13 residues. CDR3 region: CASSSWVLRGYTF. The CDR3 DNA reads as TGTGCCAGCAGCTCTTGGGTGTTGCGGGGCTACACCTTC.

Only a few counts were recorded for this clonotype. The DNA of the CDR3 is TGTGCCAGTAGTGCCCGCGGGGGGGCGAACACCGGGGAGCTGTTTTTT. It codes for CASSARGGANTGELFF. The gene calls are TRBV19 and TRBJ2-2; 9 nucleotides match TRBD2. V shed 5 bases, J shed 0 bases, and the junction held 4 bases outside the gene matches. This CDR3 has 16 residues. In germline, CDR1 is LNHDA, CDR2 SQIVND (reference sequence).

This clonotype appeared many times. The chain joins TRBV12-3 or TRBV12-4 to TRBJ2-3; tentatively, D is TRBD2 (6 bases). The CDR3 length is 15 residues. The V gene lost 2 bases and the J gene lost 2 bases, with 11 bases spanning the gap. In nucleotides, the CDR3 is TGTGCCAGCAGTTTACGCGGGGTCCCCACAGATACGCAGTATTTT. Encoded protein: CASSLRGVPTDTQYF.

This clonotype was seen a few times. The chain combines TRBV4-1 with TRBJ2-5; TRBD1 aligns across 8 bases. The germline V gene has CDR1 MGHRA and CDR2 YSYEKL. CDR3 length: 16 amino acids. The V and J ends lost 0 bases and 7 bases, in that order; junction bases with no gene match: 10. The CDR3 bases are TGCGCCAGCAGCCAAGAAGACAGGGGCATGCTGTCGACCCAGTACTTC. This codes for CASSQEDRGMLSTQYF.

The chain carries TRBV12-3 or TRBV12-4 and TRBJ1-5; D is possibly TRBD1 (6 bases). The length of the CDR3 is 14 residues. Trimming shortened V by 4 bases and J by 7 bases, and 14 bases separated the two germline ends. As DNA, the CDR3 is TGTGCCAGCAGTTACAGGGAGGTAGGACAGCCCCAGCATTTT. Translation: CASSYREVGQPQHF.